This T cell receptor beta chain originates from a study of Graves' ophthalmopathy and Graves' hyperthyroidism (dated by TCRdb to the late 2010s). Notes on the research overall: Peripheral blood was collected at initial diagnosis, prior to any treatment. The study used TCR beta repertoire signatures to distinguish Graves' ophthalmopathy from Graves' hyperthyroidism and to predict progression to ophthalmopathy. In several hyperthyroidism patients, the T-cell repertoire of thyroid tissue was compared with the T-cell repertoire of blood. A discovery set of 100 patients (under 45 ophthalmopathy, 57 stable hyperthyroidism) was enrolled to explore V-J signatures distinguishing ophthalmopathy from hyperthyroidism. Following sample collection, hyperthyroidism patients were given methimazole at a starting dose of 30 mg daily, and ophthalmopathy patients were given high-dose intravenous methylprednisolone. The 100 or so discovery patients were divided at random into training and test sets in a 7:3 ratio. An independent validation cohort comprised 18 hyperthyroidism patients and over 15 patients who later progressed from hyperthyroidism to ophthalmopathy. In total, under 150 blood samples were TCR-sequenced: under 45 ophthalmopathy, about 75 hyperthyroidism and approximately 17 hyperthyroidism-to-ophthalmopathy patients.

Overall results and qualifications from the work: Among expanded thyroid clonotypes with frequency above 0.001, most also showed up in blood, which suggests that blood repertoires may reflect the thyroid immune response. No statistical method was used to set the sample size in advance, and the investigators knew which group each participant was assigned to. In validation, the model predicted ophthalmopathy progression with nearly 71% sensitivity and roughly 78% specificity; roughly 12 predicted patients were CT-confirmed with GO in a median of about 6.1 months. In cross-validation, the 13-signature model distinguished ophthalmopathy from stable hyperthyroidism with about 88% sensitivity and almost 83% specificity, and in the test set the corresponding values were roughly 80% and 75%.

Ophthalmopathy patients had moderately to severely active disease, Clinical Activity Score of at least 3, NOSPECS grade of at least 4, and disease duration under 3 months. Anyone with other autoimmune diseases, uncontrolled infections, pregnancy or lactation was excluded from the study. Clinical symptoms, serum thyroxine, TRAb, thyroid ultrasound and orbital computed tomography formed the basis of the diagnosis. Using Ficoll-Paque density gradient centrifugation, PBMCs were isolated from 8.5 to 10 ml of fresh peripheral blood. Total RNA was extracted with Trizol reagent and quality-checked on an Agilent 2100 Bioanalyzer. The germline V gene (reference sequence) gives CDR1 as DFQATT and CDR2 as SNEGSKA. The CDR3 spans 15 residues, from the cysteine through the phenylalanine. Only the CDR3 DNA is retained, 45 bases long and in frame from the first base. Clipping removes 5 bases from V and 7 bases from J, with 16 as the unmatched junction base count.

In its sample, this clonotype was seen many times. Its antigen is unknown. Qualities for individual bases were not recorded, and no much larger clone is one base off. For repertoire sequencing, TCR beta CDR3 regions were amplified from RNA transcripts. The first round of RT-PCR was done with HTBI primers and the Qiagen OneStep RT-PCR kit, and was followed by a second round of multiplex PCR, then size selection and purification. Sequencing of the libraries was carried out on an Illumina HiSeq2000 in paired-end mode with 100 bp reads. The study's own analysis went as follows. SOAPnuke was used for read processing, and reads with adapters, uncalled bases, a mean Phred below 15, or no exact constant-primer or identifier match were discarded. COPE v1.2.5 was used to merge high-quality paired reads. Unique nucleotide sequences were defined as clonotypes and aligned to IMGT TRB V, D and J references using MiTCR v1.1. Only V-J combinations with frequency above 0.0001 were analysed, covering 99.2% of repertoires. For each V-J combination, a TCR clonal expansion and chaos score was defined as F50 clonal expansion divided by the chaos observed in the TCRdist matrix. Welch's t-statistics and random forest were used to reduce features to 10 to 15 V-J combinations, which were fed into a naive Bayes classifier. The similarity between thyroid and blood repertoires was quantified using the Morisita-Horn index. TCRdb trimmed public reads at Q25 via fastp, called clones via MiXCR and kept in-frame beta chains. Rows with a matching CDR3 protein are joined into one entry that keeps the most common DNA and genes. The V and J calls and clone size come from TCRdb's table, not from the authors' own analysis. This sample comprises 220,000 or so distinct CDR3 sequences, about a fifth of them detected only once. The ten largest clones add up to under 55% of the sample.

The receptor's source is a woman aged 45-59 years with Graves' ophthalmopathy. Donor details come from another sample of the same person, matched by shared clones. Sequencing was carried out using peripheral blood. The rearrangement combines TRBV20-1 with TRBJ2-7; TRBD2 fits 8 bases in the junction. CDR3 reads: CSASGGGRPPWEQYF. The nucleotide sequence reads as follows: TGCAGTGCTTCCGGGGGGGGGAGGCCCCCCTGGGAGCAGTACTTC.